The present T cell receptor (beta chain) was sequenced within a study of T cells after yellow fever vaccination. This clonotype has ten or more counts. 5'RACE template switching produced TCR cDNA carrying a universal primer site and UMIs. TCRdb re-called the 5' RACE reads with MiXCR, one entry per CDR3 protein. The sample holds around 320,000 distinct CDR3 sequences, around 8.6% seen once. The CDR3 has 14 amino acids. Looked up from germline, CDR1 is SGHAT and CDR2 is FQNNGV. V was shortened by 1 base and J by 3 bases, with 9 bases between the two germline ends. The specimen comprised CD4+ T cells sorted from PBMCs, sampled 5 days after the yellow fever booster vaccination. The TCR was taken from a man between 18 and 29 years old who received the YFV17D yellow fever vaccine. The rearrangement links TRBV11-2 to TRBJ1-2, with D perhaps TRBD1 (6 bases). The CDR3 region is CASSLAQGDYGYTF. The CDR3, as DNA: TGTGCCAGCAGCTTAGCACAGGGAGACTATGGCTACACCTTC.